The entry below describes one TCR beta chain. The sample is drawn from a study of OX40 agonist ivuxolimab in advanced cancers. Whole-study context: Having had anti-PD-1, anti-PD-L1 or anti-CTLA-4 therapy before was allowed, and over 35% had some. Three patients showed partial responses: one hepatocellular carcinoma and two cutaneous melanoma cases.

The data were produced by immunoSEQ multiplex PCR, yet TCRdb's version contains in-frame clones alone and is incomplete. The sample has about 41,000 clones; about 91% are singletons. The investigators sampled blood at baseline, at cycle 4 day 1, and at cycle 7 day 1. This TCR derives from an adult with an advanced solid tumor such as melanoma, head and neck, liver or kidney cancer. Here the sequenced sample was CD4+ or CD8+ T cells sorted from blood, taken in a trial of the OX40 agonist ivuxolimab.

DNA of the CDR3: TGTGCCAGCAGCCCCGGGACTAGCGGGAGGGCTGGAGAGACCCAGTACTTC. Protein sequence: CASSPGTSGRAGETQYF. V and J are TRBV5-4 and TRBJ2-5, with TRBD2 matching over 16 bases. CDR1 SGHNT and CDR2 YYREEE come from the germline V gene (reference sequence). This CDR3 is 17 amino acids long. V lost 4 bases to trimming and J lost 4 bases; unmatched junction nucleotides: 7. Full variable domain (rest looked up from reference TRBV5-4 and TRBJ2-5): ETGVTQSPTHLIKTRGQQVTLRCSSQSGHNTVSWYQQALGQGPQFIFQYYREEENGRGNFPPRFSGLQFPNYSSELNVNALELDDSALYLCASSPGTSGRAGETQYFGPGTRLLVL.